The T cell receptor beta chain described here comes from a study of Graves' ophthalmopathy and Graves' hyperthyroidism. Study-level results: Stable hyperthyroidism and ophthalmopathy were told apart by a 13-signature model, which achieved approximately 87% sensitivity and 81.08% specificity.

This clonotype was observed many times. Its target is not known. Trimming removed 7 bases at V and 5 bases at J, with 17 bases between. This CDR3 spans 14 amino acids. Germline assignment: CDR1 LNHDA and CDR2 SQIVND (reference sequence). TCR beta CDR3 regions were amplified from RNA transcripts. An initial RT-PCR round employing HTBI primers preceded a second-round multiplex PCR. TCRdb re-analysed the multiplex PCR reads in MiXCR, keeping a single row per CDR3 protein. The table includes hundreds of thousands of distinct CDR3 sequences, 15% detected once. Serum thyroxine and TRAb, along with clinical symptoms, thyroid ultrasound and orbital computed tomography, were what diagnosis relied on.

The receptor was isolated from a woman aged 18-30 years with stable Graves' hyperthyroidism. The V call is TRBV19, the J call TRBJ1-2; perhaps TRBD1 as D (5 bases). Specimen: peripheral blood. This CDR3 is CASTNRDRPYGYTF. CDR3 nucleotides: TGTGCCAGTACCAACCGGGACCGCCCTTATGGCTACACCTTC.